The rows below give T cell receptor beta chains drawn from one sample of a study of T-cell memory formation after mild COVID-19. In TCRdb, the 5' RACE reads were re-called with MiXCR into one record per CDR3 protein. The data hold more than 110,000 distinct CDR3 sequences, with roughly 24% observed a single time. The sequenced sample consisted of PBMCs or a T cell subset sorted from them (not recorded which). Every receptor here comes from an adult woman who had mild COVID-19 (a few samples of this study predate the infection). Cell type and time point are not known. CDR3s include the opening cysteine and the closing phenylalanine or tryptophan. The order of the fields is CDR3 length, V gene, J gene, D gene, clone size, CDR3 DNA, CDR3 protein. D genes are given only for firm matches. Only some rows state a clone size, as once, few, many or a class for expanded clones.

>16|TRBV15|TRBJ2-1|TRBD1|.
TGTGCCACCAGCAGACTGGGACAGGGACCCTACAATGAGCAGTTCTTC
CATSRLGQGPYNEQFF
>15|TRBV24-1|TRBJ2-2|.|.
TGTGCCACCAGTGAGCAGGACAGAAACACCGGGGAGCTGTTTTTT
CATSEQDRNTGELFF
>15|TRBV2|TRBJ2-3|.|.
TGTGCCAGCAGTGAAAGTTTCAGGACCACAGATACGCAGTATTTT
CASSESFRTTDTQYF
>13|TRBV20-1|TRBJ2-5|.|.
TGCAGTGCTAGAGGCACAGGGATGGAGACCCAGTACTTC
CSARGTGMETQYF
>14|TRBV7-6|TRBJ2-1|.|.
TGTGCCAGCAGCTTGGGGGACTGGGGCAATGAGCAGTTCTTC
CASSLGDWGNEQFF
>15|TRBV29-1|TRBJ2-7|.|.
TGCAGCGTTGAGGTGGCAGCCGATAGCTCCTACGAGCAGTACTTC
CSVEVAADSSYEQYF
>14|TRBV7-3|TRBJ2-2|TRBD2|.
TGTGCCAGCCGACTAGCGGAGATCACCGGGGAGCTGTTTTTT
CASRLAEITGELFF
>14|TRBV6-1|TRBJ1-4|.|few
TGTGCCAGCAGTGAATGGTCACCGAATGAAAAACTGTTTTTT
CASSEWSPNEKLFF
>13|TRBV6-4|TRBJ2-2|.|many
TGTGCCAGCAGTGACTCGGACACCGGGGAGCTGTTTTTT
CASSDSDTGELFF
>14|TRBV28|TRBJ1-5|.|.
TGTGCCAGCAGGTCCCAGGGTCCCAATCAGCCCCAGCATTTT
CASRSQGPNQPQHF
>13|TRBV12-3/TRBV12-4|TRBJ2-7|.|few
TGTGCCAGCAGTTTCCGGCTAACGGCCGAGCAGTACTTC
CASSFRLTAEQYF
>15|TRBV4-3|TRBJ2-7|TRBD2|.
TGCGCCAGCAGCCAAGGGGAGGGAGGGGCGTACGAGCAGTACTTC
CASSQGEGGAYEQYF
>19|TRBV4-3|TRBJ2-3|TRBD2|.
TGCGCCAGCAGCCGCTTACTAGCGGGAGAGTTGGGTGGTTTGGATACGCAGTATTTT
CASSRLLAGELGGLDTQYF
>12|TRBV7-9|TRBJ2-1|.|.
TGTGCCAGCCTACCCTATGGCAATGAGCAGTTCTTC
CASLPYGNEQFF
>18|TRBV7-2|TRBJ2-1|TRBD2|.
TGTGCCAGCAGCCCACCGAGGGGCGGGAGCCCTATTGACAATGAGCAGTTCTTC
CASSPPRGGSPIDNEQFF
>12|TRBV12-3/TRBV12-4|TRBJ2-3|.|few
TGTGCCAGCAGTCCCCTGAGGGATACGCAGTATTTT
CASSPLRDTQYF
>15|TRBV7-9|TRBJ2-2|TRBD1|few
TGTGCCAGCAGCCCCTCGACAGGGGTTAACGGGGAGCTGTTTTTT
CASSPSTGVNGELFF
>16|TRBV6-2/TRBV6-3|TRBJ2-7|.|.
TGTGCCAGCAATCCGCCCAAAGACAGTGTCTCCTACGAGCAGTACTTC
CASNPPKDSVSYEQYF
>15|TRBV7-2|TRBJ2-3|.|.
TGTGCCAGCAGCCCTTGGGGGGACCTCACAGATACGCAGTATTTT
CASSPWGDLTDTQYF
>15|TRBV14|TRBJ2-7|.|few
TGTGCCAGCAGCTGGGGGACTCCGTGGCTCTACGAGCAGTACTTC
CASSWGTPWLYEQYF
>15|TRBV6-4|TRBJ2-1|TRBD2|.
TGTGCCAGCAGTGACGAGGCTAGCGGGGGAGGTGAGCAGTTCTTC
CASSDEASGGGEQFF
>13|TRBV10-3|TRBJ2-7|.|few
TGTGCCATCAGTGAGTCCGGAGGATACGAGCAGTACTTC
CAISESGGYEQYF
>13|TRBV25-1|TRBJ2-2|.|few
TGTGCCAGCAGTGAAGGGGACACCGGGGAGCTGTTTTTT
CASSEGDTGELFF
>15|TRBV27|TRBJ1-2|TRBD1|.
TGTGCCAGCAGCCTGGGGGACAGAACCTCCTCTGGCTACACCTTC
CASSLGDRTSSGYTF
>17|TRBV14|TRBJ2-5|TRBD1|once
TGTGCCAGCAGCCAAGATAGCCCCGGGACAGGAGAAGAGACCCAGTACTTC
CASSQDSPGTGEETQYF
>13|TRBV29-1|TRBJ1-2|TRBD1|few
TGCAGCGTCGAAGGACAGGGGATCTATGGCTACACCTTC
CSVEGQGIYGYTF
>14|TRBV3-1|TRBJ2-1|TRBD1|few
TGTGCCAGCAGCGCCCGGACAGGGGCCAATGAGCAGTTCTTC
CASSARTGANEQFF
>15|TRBV10-3|TRBJ1-2|.|few
TGTGCCATCAGTGAGCCCCAGCACCCGAACTATGGCTACACCTTC
CAISEPQHPNYGYTF
>14|TRBV24-1|TRBJ2-5|.|.
TGTGCCACCAGTGACCCTGGACTTCCAGAGACCCAGTACTTC
CATSDPGLPETQYF
>11|TRBV20-1|TRBJ2-4|TRBD2|.
TGCAGTTCAGGGAGGGGAAACATTCAGTACTTC
CSSGRGNIQYF
>17|TRBV7-9|TRBJ1-1|TRBD1|.
TGTGCCAGCAGCTTATACCCTGGACAGGGGTCGCACACTGAAGCTTTCTTT
CASSLYPGQGSHTEAFF
>12|TRBV4-2|TRBJ2-2|.|.
TGTGCCAGCAGCCAAGGTGGCTGGGAGCTGTTTTTT
CASSQGGWELFF
>18|TRBV12-3/TRBV12-4|TRBJ1-5|TRBD1|.
TGTGGCAGCAGTTGGGAGCCGGGACAGGGAACGAGCAATCAGCCCCAGCATTTT
CGSSWEPGQGTSNQPQHF
>15|TRBV5-1|TRBJ1-2|TRBD1|.
TGCGCCAGCAGCCCGGGACAGTTAATGAACTATGGCTACACCTTC
CASSPGQLMNYGYTF
>15|TRBV30|TRBJ1-2|TRBD1|.
TGTGCCTGGGACCCCGGGACAGGGGGCCGGTATGGCTACACCTTC
CAWDPGTGGRYGYTF
>14|TRBV11-2|TRBJ1-2|TRBD1|.
TGTGCCAGCAGCTTCGGGACAGGGGGAGAAGGCTACACCTTC
CASSFGTGGEGYTF
>18|TRBV7-3|TRBJ2-2|TRBD2|.
TGTGCCAGCAGCCCACAGCCTCTAGCGGGGGGGCCCACCGGGGAGCTGTTTTTT
CASSPQPLAGGPTGELFF
>16|TRBV5-1|TRBJ2-3|.|.
TGCGCCAGCAGCTTGATGGTTGGGGGGACCACAGATACGCAGTATTTT
CASSLMVGGTTDTQYF
>15|TRBV5-1|TRBJ2-7|TRBD1|few
TGCGCCAGCAACGAGGACGGGACAGACTCCTACGAGCAGTACTTC
CASNEDGTDSYEQYF
>19|TRBV18|TRBJ2-1|TRBD2|.
TGTGCCAGCTCACCATGGGATGAACTAGCGGGGATGTCCTACAATGAGCAGTTCTTC
CASSPWDELAGMSYNEQFF
>12|TRBV30|TRBJ2-1|.|once
TGTGCCTGGAGTCATACGCCGGGACTCGGGTTCTTC
CAWSHTPGLGFF
>16|TRBV4-3|TRBJ2-7|.|few
TGCGCCAGCAGCCAAGAAAGAATCGGACCTGCCTACGAGCAGTACTTC
CASSQERIGPAYEQYF
>15|TRBV6-2/TRBV6-3|TRBJ2-1|TRBD2|few
TGTGCCAGCAGTTACTTAGCGGGAGGGGGGGATGAGCAGTTCTTC
CASSYLAGGGDEQFF
>11|TRBV24-1|TRBJ2-1|.|.
TGTGCCACCAGTGACGGGGTTCGACAGTTCTTC
CATSDGVRQFF
>14|TRBV4-1|TRBJ1-2|.|.
TGCGCCAGCAGCCACCCAGGGGTGGACTATGGCTACACCTTC
CASSHPGVDYGYTF
>18|TRBV19|TRBJ1-2|TRBD1|.
TGTGCCAGTAGTATAGTTCGGGGACAGGCCAGAGCTAACTATGGCTACACCTTC
CASSIVRGQARANYGYTF
>16|TRBV5-1|TRBJ1-1|TRBD1|.
TGCGCCAGCAGCTTGAGGGACAGACGCATGAACACTGAAGCTTTCTTT
CASSLRDRRMNTEAFF
>16|TRBV5-1|TRBJ2-7|.|few
TGCGCCAGCAGCTCCTACGGGACGGATCCTTCCTACGAGCAGTACTTC
CASSSYGTDPSYEQYF
>12|TRBV7-9|TRBJ1-1|.|.
TGTGCCAGCAGCCCGGGTGCTCCTGAAGCTTTCTTT
CASSPGAPEAFF
>15|TRBV27|TRBJ2-1|TRBD2|.
TGTGCCACAACCCCAGCGGGAGTCTCCTACAATGAGCAGTTCTTC
CATTPAGVSYNEQFF
>15|TRBV7-3|TRBJ2-3|.|.
TGTGCCAGCAGCCCACTAGGACGGGACACAGATACGCAGTATTTT
CASSPLGRDTDTQYF
>11|TRBV20-1|TRBJ2-5|.|few
TGCAGTGCGGGACGGCAAGAGACCCAGTACTTC
CSAGRQETQYF
>15|TRBV12-3/TRBV12-4|TRBJ2-7|.|.
TGTGCCAGCAGTCAGGGGGGACGGGACAACGACGAGCAGTACTTC
CASSQGGRDNDEQYF
>12|TRBV19|TRBJ2-7|TRBD1|once
TGTGCCACCCGGACAGGAACGTACGAGCAGTACTTC
CATRTGTYEQYF
>14|TRBV7-6|TRBJ1-1|.|.
TGTGCCAGCAGCTCCCCCACAGGGAACACTGAAGCTTTCTTT
CASSSPTGNTEAFF
>13|TRBV20-1|TRBJ1-1|.|.
TGCAGTGCTGCCCCGAACTTGTACACTGAAGCTTTCTTT
CSAAPNLYTEAFF
>12|TRBV7-2|TRBJ1-2|.|few
TGTGCCAGCATGGCAGGGCCCTATGGCTACACCTTC
CASMAGPYGYTF
>17|TRBV2|TRBJ2-4|.|few
TGTGCCAGCAGTGATACCGGGATTGGTCTGGGCAAAAACATTCAGTACTTC
CASSDTGIGLGKNIQYF
>18|TRBV7-8|TRBJ2-5|TRBD2|.
TGTGCCAGCAGCTTAGTTGGCAGCGGGAGGGCCGACCAAGAGACCCAGTACTTC
CASSLVGSGRADQETQYF
>13|TRBV20-1|TRBJ2-7|.|.
TGCAGTGCTAGGAGGGCGGAGGCCTACGAGCAGTACTTC
CSARRAEAYEQYF